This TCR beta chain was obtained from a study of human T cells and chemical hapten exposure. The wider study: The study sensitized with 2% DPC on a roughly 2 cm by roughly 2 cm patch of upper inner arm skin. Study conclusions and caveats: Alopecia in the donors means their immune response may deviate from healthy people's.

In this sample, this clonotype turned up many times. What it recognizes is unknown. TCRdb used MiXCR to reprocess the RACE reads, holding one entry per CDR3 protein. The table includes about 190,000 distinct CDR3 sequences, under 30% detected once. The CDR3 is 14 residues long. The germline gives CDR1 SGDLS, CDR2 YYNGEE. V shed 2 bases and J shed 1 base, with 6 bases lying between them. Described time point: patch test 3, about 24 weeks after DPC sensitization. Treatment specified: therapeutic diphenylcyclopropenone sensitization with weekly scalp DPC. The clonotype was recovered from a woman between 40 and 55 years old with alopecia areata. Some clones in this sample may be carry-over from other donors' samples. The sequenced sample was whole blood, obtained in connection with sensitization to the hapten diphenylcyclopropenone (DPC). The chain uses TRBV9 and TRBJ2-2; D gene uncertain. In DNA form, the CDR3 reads TGTGCCAGCAGCGTGGATTTGAACACCGGGGAGCTGTTTTTT. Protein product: CASSVDLNTGELFF.